One and the same sample provided the 26 T cell receptor beta chains below, sequenced in a study of metastatic and nonmetastatic thyroid tumors (dated by TCRdb to 2020 to 2022). The protocol used for the library was PCR. These reads were obtained on an Illumina HiSeq 4000. TCRdb reworked the public reads: Q25 trimming with fastp, MiXCR clone assembly, productive beta chains retained. The sample table lists about 38,000 clones, approximately 51% of them with a count of one. About 24% of the sample goes to the ten largest clones. None of the patients had been given any treatment before thyroid surgery. Sequencing was carried out using tumor tissue. The receptors originated from a male donor with papillary thyroid cancer or a benign thyroid nodule (not recorded which). Some clones in this sample may be carry-over from other donors' samples.

This clone has just a few counts. The gene calls are TRBV6-1 and TRBJ1-2; D is unclear. Trimming cost V 6 bases and J 4 bases, with 18 bases left between them. The CDR3 is 15 amino acids. Germline CDR1 and CDR2: MNHNS and SASEGT. In DNA, the CDR3 is TGTGCCAGCAGACCTACAGAGAGCCCGTTCTATGGCTACACCTTC. It encodes CASRPTESPFYGYTF.

In DNA form, the CDR3 reads TGTGCCTGGAGAATGGTAGGGGGGACAGGGAGGGAGCAGTACTTC. This codes for CAWRMVGGTGREQYF. The gene calls are TRBV30 and TRBJ2-7; the match to TRBD1 covers 9 bases. The CDR3 has 15 amino acids. V was clipped by 3 bases and J by 7 bases; unmatched bases: 13. Germline lookup yields CDR1 GTSNPN and CDR2 SVGIG (reference sequence).

This clone showed up just a few times. The V gene is TRBV28, the J gene TRBJ1-4; D is uncertain. The CDR3 extends over 15 amino acids. Trimming shortened V by 1 base and J by 3 bases, and 9 bases separated the two germline ends. The germline CDR1 and CDR2 sequences are MDHEN and SYDVKM. CDR3 nucleotides: TGTGCCAGCAGTTTATCAGCGAACCCTAATGAAAAACTGTTTTTT. Protein sequence: CASSLSANPNEKLFF.

The V and J genes are TRBV27 and TRBJ2-7; 9 positions match TRBD1. The junction had 9 bases not matched to a gene; V was cut back by 8 bases and J by 1 base. The germline CDR1 and CDR2 sequences are MNHEY and SMNVEV (reference sequence). This CDR3 is 15 amino acids long. CDR3 region: CASQQTGTGSYEQYF. The DNA for the CDR3 is TGTGCCAGCCAACAAACCGGGACAGGGTCCTACGAGCAGTACTTC.

The V call is TRBV2, the J call TRBJ2-5; 10 bases align to TRBD2. Trimming at V came to 6 bases and at J to 5 bases, leaving 15 bases not matched to a gene. The germline gives CDR1 SNHLY, CDR2 FYNNEI. The CDR3 contains 17 residues. The CDR3 region is CASSALSGTSALETQYF. In DNA form, the CDR3 reads TGTGCCAGCAGCGCTCTCTCCGGGACTAGCGCATTGGAGACCCAGTACTTC.

This chain uses TRBV6-1 with TRBJ2-1, with 10 bases fitting TRBD2. CDR3 length: 14 amino acids. Losses at the gene ends were 5 bases for V and 8 bases for J; bases not matched to a gene: 6. CDR1 and CDR2 (germline): MNHNS, SASEGT. The CDR3 bases are TGTGCCAGCAGTAACTACGGGACTAGCGATGAGCAGTTCTTC. Translating it yields CASSNYGTSDEQFF.

V and J are TRBV6-6 and TRBJ2-7, with D unresolved. This CDR3 spans 17 amino acids. V dropped 2 bases and J dropped 6 bases, with 23 bases sitting between them. Germline values: CDR1 MNHNY, CDR2 SVGAGI (reference sequence). CDR3 loop: CASSYNLMGLGIGEQYF. CDR3 nucleotides: TGTGCCAGCAGTTACAATTTAATGGGTTTAGGCATTGGCGAGCAGTACTTC.

This clone has a handful of counts. The junction shows a germline mismatch at one end, possibly a read error. This chain joins TRBV28 and TRBJ2-6; 10 nucleotides align to TRBD1. The CDR3 has 17 amino acids. Germline CDR1 is MDHEN and CDR2 is SYDVKM. The chain's CDR3 is CASSSLTGGDGANVLTF. The CDR3 bases are TGTGCCAGCAGTTCCTTGACAGGGGGCGATGGGGCCAACGTTCTGACTTTC.

V usage is TRBV5-1 and J usage is TRBJ1-1; tentatively, D is TRBD1 (5 bases). The CDR3 covers 15 residues. The V gene's germline CDR1 is SGHRS and CDR2 YFSETQ. V lost 0 bases and J 1 base, leaving 10 bases between the germline ends. The CDR3 reads CASSLEWGTNTEAFF. The CDR3, as DNA: TGCGCCAGCAGCTTGGAGTGGGGGACGAACACTGAAGCTTTCTTT.

The chain carries TRBV5-5 and TRBJ1-2; a possible D gene is TRBD1 (5 bases). Trimming left V 0 bases short and J 8 bases short, with 8 bases between. The CDR3 consists of 12 residues. In germline, CDR1 is SGHKS, CDR2 YYEKEE (reference sequence). DNA of the CDR3: TGTGCCAGCAGCTTGGGGGGGGTCGGCTACACCTTC. This sequence encodes CASSLGGVGYTF.

This clone appeared a few times. The chain links TRBV10-3 to TRBJ1-2, with D perhaps TRBD1 (5 bases). The V end lost 6 bases, the J end lost 2 bases, and 22 bases lay between the germline ends. Germline assignment: CDR1 ENHRY and CDR2 SYGVKD. The CDR3 runs to 17 residues. The CDR3 DNA follows: TGTGCCATCAGACCTAGGGAAGGAAGCAGGGCCAACTATGGCTACACCTTC. Its translation is CAIRPREGSRANYGYTF.

This clone has just a few counts. The V and J genes are TRBV10-1 and TRBJ2-1; 11 bases match TRBD2. CDR3 length equals 14 residues. V gave up 8 bases and J gave up 2 bases; unmatched junction bases: 2. Germline CDR1 reads WNHNN; CDR2 reads SYGVQD (reference sequence). This chain's CDR3 is CASPTSGTYNEQFF. Here the CDR3 DNA reads TGCGCCAGCCCGACTAGCGGGACCTACAATGAGCAGTTCTTC.

V gene TRBV7-2 combines with J gene TRBJ1-4, with 7 positions matching TRBD1. Germline values: CDR1 SGHTA, CDR2 FQGNSA. J was trimmed by 0 bases and V by 6 bases; bases with no gene match: 4. The CDR3 contains 15 residues. For the CDR3, the DNA is TGTGCCAGCAGTGGGACAGTGACAACTAATGAAAAACTGTTTTTT. It encodes CASSGTVTTNEKLFF.

This clone was seen a handful of times. V is TRBV5-5 and J is TRBJ1-4; no clear D gene. The germline CDR1 and CDR2 sequences are SGHKS and YYEKEE (reference sequence). The ends were cut back, 0 bases at V and 0 bases at J, with 6 bases in the middle. CDR3 size: 15 residues. The DNA of the CDR3 is TGTGCCAGCAGCTTGGGGGCAACAACTAATGAAAAACTGTTTTTT. Translation: CASSLGATTNEKLFF. The full variable domain, with the rest looked up from reference TRBV5-5 and TRBJ1-4, is DAGVTQSPTHLIKTRGQQVTLRCSPISGHKSVSWYQQVLGQGPQFIFQYYEKEERGRGNFPDRFSARQFPNYSSELNVNALLLGDSALYLCASSLGATTNEKLFFGSGTQLSVL.

In its sample, this clone was seen a few times. This clone may be a read error of a much larger clone one base away. The chain has TRBV19 and TRBJ1-2; D is undetermined. In germline, CDR1 is LNHDA, CDR2 SQIVND (reference sequence). V lost 3 bases, J lost 10 bases, and 15 bases lay in between. The length of the CDR3 is 13 residues. The CDR3 DNA sequence: TGTGCCAGTAGTATGGGGTGGACGGATGTCTACACCTTC. This sequence encodes CASSMGWTDVYTF.

This rearrangement joins TRBV6-1 to TRBJ1-6; possibly TRBD1 for D (5 bases). Trimming removed 10 bases at V and 0 bases at J, with 19 bases between. The CDR3 is made up of 17 amino acids. The V gene's germline CDR1 is MNHNS and CDR2 SASEGT. Written as DNA, the CDR3 is TGTGCCACGACGCTTCTACATGACAGCTCCTATAATTCACCCCTCCACTTT. This gives the protein CATTLLHDSSYNSPLHF.

This rearrangement joins TRBV28 to TRBJ1-1; 10 bases are shared with TRBD1. Germline CDR1 and CDR2: MDHEN and SYDVKM. CDR3 length: 15 residues. Unmatched junction bases numbered 8, after V lost 4 bases and J lost 6 bases. The DNA for the CDR3 is TGTGCCAGCAGTTCCCCGGGACAGGGGCGCGCTGAAGCTTTCTTT. Its translation is CASSSPGQGRAEAFF.

V is TRBV7-8 and J is TRBJ2-5, with TRBD2 matching over 13 bases. The CDR3 has 20 residues. The ends lost 1 base at V and 1 base at J; junction bases unmatched: 12. Germline lookup yields CDR1 SGHVS and CDR2 FQNEAQ. CDR3 DNA sequence: TGTGCCAGCAGCTTAGACGAACTAGCGGGAGGGGTTGGTCCCCAAGAGACCCAGTACTTC. As protein: CASSLDELAGGVGPQETQYF. Variable domain in full (rest from reference TRBV7-8 and TRBJ2-5): GAGVSQSPRYKVAKRGQDVALRCDPISGHVSLFWYQQALGQGPEFLTYFQNEAQLDKSGLPSDRFFAERPEGSVSTLKIQRTQQEDSAVYLCASSLDELAGGVGPQETQYFGPGTRLLVL.

The chain combines TRBV19 with TRBJ1-2; TRBD1 might be the D (5 bases). Trimming took off 7 bases at V and 4 bases at J, with 16 bases between the two ends. CDR3 length: 14 residues. CDR1 and CDR2 (germline): LNHDA, SQIVND (reference sequence). In DNA form, the CDR3 reads TGTGCCAGTATGTTGAGACAAACAGGCTATGGCTACACCTTC. Amino acids: CASMLRQTGYGYTF.

This clone was counted a few times. J is TRBJ2-1 and V is TRBV6-1, with 10 bases identical to TRBD1. The CDR3 runs 15 residues. The germline CDR1 and CDR2 sequences are MNHNS and SASEGT. V lost 5 bases, J lost 4 bases, and 5 bases stayed unmatched. The CDR3 DNA reads as TGTGCCAGCAGTCGACAGGGGGCGGGTTACAATGAGCAGTTCTTC. This sequence encodes CASSRQGAGYNEQFF.

The rearrangement links TRBV5-1 to TRBJ2-7, with a possible D match to TRBD2 (5 bases). Deletions cut 2 bases from V and 7 bases from J, with 22 bases between. The CDR3 is 16 amino acids. The germline CDR1 and CDR2 sequences are SGHRS and YFSETQ. The DNA of the CDR3 is TGCGCCAGCAGCTTAGAAGGCAGCGGCACCAGCAGGGAGCAGTACTTC. It codes for CASSLEGSGTSREQYF.

V gene TRBV15 combines with J gene TRBJ2-7; the match to TRBD1 covers 7 bases. CDR3 length equals 15 residues. Germline V CDR1 and CDR2: LNHNV, YYDKDF (reference sequence). The junction had 3 bases not matched to a gene; V was cut back by 1 base and J by 0 bases. CDR3: CATSRVQGSSYEQYF. In DNA, the CDR3 is TGTGCCACCAGCAGAGTACAGGGGAGCTCCTACGAGCAGTACTTC. The whole variable domain, remainder taken from reference TRBV15 and TRBJ2-7, is DAMVIQNPRYQVTQFGKPVTLSCSQTLNHNVMYWYQQKSSQAPKLLFHYYDKDFNNEADTPDNFQSRRPNTSFCFLDIRSPGLGDTAMYLCATSRVQGSSYEQYFGPGTRLTVT.

V gene TRBV29-1 combines with J gene TRBJ2-2; 8 bases match TRBD1. This CDR3 is built from 15 residues. Trimming at V came to 6 bases and at J to 1 base, leaving 7 bases not matched to a gene. Germline CDR1 is SQVTM and CDR2 is ANQGSEA. The CDR3 nucleotides are TGCAGCGTACGGACAGGGTTCGGGAACACCGGGGAGCTGTTTTTT. Protein product: CSVRTGFGNTGELFF.

The table lists this clone with a count of one. This chain uses TRBV11-3 with TRBJ1-6, with 10 bases fitting TRBD1. This CDR3 comprises 14 residues. Germline CDR1 and CDR2: SGHNT and YENEEA. V lost 3 bases to trimming and J lost 7 bases; unmatched junction nucleotides: 0. This CDR3 is CASSLGQGNSPLHF. CDR3 nucleotides: TGTGCCAGCAGCTTGGGACAGGGGAATTCACCCCTCCACTTT.

The rearrangement joins TRBV20-1 to TRBJ2-1; 7 nucleotides match TRBD2. V shed 7 bases and J 0 bases; nucleotides not matched to a gene: 6. The CDR3 has 14 residues. The germline V gene encodes CDR1 DFQATT and CDR2 SNEGSKA (reference sequence). The chain's CDR3 is CSGEGMSSYNEQFF. The CDR3 bases are TGCAGTGGGGAGGGCATGAGCTCCTACAATGAGCAGTTCTTC.

The gene calls are TRBV28 and TRBJ2-2, with TRBD2 identical over 10 bases. V dropped 5 bases and J dropped 4; count of bases not matched to a gene: 4. CDR1 MDHEN and CDR2 SYDVKM come from the germline V gene. This CDR3 comprises 15 residues. The CDR3 bases are TGTGCCAGCAGTCTCAGCGGGAGGGCCACCGGGGAGCTGTTTTTT. Amino acids: CASSLSGRATGELFF.